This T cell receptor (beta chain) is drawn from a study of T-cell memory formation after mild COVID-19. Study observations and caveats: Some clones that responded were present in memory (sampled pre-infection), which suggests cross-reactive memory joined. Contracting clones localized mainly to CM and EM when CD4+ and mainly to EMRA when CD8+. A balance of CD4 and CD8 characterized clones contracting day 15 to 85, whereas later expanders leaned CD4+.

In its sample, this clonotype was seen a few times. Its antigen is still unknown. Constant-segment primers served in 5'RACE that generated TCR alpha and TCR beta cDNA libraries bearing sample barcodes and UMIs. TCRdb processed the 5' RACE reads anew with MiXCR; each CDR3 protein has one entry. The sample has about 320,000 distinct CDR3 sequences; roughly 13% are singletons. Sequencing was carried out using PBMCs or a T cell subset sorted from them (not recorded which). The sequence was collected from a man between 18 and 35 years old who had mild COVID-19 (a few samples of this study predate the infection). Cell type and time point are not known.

CDR3 loop: CSARDRINQPQHF. In DNA, the CDR3 is TGCAGTGCTAGAGACAGGATTAATCAGCCCCAGCATTTT. This rearrangement joins TRBV20-1 to TRBJ1-5; D is uncertain. Germline loops: CDR1 DFQATT, CDR2 SNEGSKA (reference sequence). Trimming pared 0 bases from V and 4 bases from J, leaving 7 bases between. This CDR3 region has 13 residues.